These 17 T cell receptor beta chains share one sample of origin, sequenced in a study of T-cell memory formation after mild COVID-19. TCRdb analysed the 5' RACE reads with MiXCR anew, one entry per CDR3 protein. The table includes fewer than 250,000 distinct CDR3 sequences, about 10% detected once. Sequencing was performed on PBMCs or a T cell subset sorted from them (not recorded which). The receptors were gathered from a man aged 18 to 35 who had mild COVID-19 (a few samples of this study predate the infection). Cell type and time point are not known.

The chain uses TRBV27 and TRBJ2-7; TRBD1 aligns across 7 bases. V dropped 8 bases and J dropped 1; count of bases not matched to a gene: 8. Germline V gene lookup returns CDR1 MNHEY and CDR2 SMNVEV (reference sequence). There are 14 residues in the CDR3. This CDR3 is CASRAKGQSYEQYF. DNA for the CDR3: TGTGCCAGCCGTGCGAAGGGACAGTCCTACGAGCAGTACTTC.

The chain combines TRBV6-2 or TRBV6-3 with TRBJ1-1; D unresolved. The V gene lost 1 base and the J gene lost 4 bases, with 4 bases spanning the gap. The CDR3 spans 12 residues. Germline CDR1 MNHEY, CDR2 SVGEGT. CDR3 in DNA: TGTGCCAGCAGTTACTGGGGCACTGAAGCTTTCTTT. Encoded protein: CASSYWGTEAFF.

The V call is TRBV11-2, the J call TRBJ1-1, with a possible D match to TRBD1 (5 bases). CDR3 size: 15 residues. The V gene's germline CDR1 is SGHAT and CDR2 FQNNGV. V lost 5 bases, J lost 1 base, and 14 bases lay in between. CDR3 in DNA: TGTGCCAGCAGCGCGCGACAGACTCAGAACACTGAAGCTTTCTTT. Protein: CASSARQTQNTEAFF.

This clonotype was counted only a few times. The chain carries TRBV5-1 and TRBJ2-7; 7 bases are shared with TRBD1. The CDR3 is made up of 15 amino acids. Germline assignment: CDR1 SGHRS and CDR2 YFSETQ. V trimming: 5 bases; J trimming: 3 bases; junction bases outside the gene matches: 11. This CDR3 is CASSLNPGTDYEQYV. The CDR3, as DNA: TGCGCCAGCAGTCTTAACCCCGGGACAGACTACGAGCAGTACGTC.

The CDR3 coding sequence is TGTGCCAGCAGCCCATTCAAGGGGTTAGAGGACACTGAAGCTTTCTTT. This gives the protein CASSPFKGLEDTEAFF. The chain carries TRBV4-2 and TRBJ1-1; a weak D match, TRBD1 (5 bases). The CDR3 runs to 16 residues. Trimming left V 4 bases short and J 3 bases short, with 18 bases between. CDR1 is LGHNA, CDR2 YNFKEQ, per germline.

This clonotype was recorded at least ten times. The chain employs TRBV11-2 and TRBJ2-5, with D possibly matching TRBD1 (5 bases). Germline-derived CDR1 and CDR2 are SGHAT and FQNNGV. Trimming shortened V by 3 bases and J by 2 bases, and 10 bases separated the two germline ends. This CDR3 contains 14 residues. The CDR3 spells CASSFGAIQETQYF. The CDR3 DNA follows: TGTGCCAGCAGCTTTGGGGCTATTCAAGAGACCCAGTACTTC.

This clonotype was counted ten times or more. The chain recombines TRBV6-2 or TRBV6-3 with TRBJ2-7; D may match TRBD1 or TRBD2 (5 bases each). V dropped 6 bases and J dropped 4 bases, with 16 bases sitting between them. The V gene's germline CDR1 is MNHEY and CDR2 SVGEGT. The CDR3 sequence is 14 residues long. CDR3: CASSPGAVVYEQYV. CDR3 bases: TGTGCCAGCAGCCCCGGGGCCGTGGTATACGAGCAGTACGTC.

The chain combines TRBV7-3 with TRBJ2-3, with TRBD2 matching over 7 bases. The CDR3 has 14 amino acids. V shed 5 bases and J 4 bases; nucleotides not matched to a gene: 6. Germline CDR1 reads SGHTA; CDR2 reads FQGTGA. The CDR3 DNA reads TGTGCCAGCAGCCCAGGACTAGTCGCAGATACGCAGTATTTT. Protein product: CASSPGLVADTQYF.

This rearrangement joins TRBV18 to TRBJ2-3; 8 nucleotides agree with TRBD2. J lost 0 bases, V lost 3 bases, and 8 bases had no gene match. This CDR3 has 17 residues. CDR1 and CDR2 (germline): KGHSH, LQKENI. The CDR3 here is CASSPMTSDISTDTQYF. In nucleotides, the CDR3 is TGTGCCAGCTCACCGATGACTAGCGATATAAGCACAGATACGCAGTATTTT.

The CDR3 DNA sequence: TGTGCCAGCATAGGGGCTCCCCCCACAGATACGCAGTATTTT. Protein: CASIGAPPTDTQYF. The gene calls are TRBV28 and TRBJ2-3; D might be TRBD1 (5 bases). V was trimmed by 7 bases and J by 2 bases, leaving 13 bases between them. The length of the CDR3 is 14 residues. Germline CDR1 and CDR2: MDHEN and SYDVKM.

This sequence joins TRBV7-2 and TRBJ2-1; 7 bases are a match to TRBD1. Germline V gene lookup returns CDR1 SGHTA and CDR2 FQGNSA. J lost 3 bases, V lost 10 bases, and 9 bases had no gene match. The length of the CDR3 is 14 residues. CDR3 sequence: CATARDSGYNEQFF. DNA of the CDR3: TGTGCCACCGCCCGGGACAGTGGCTACAATGAGCAGTTCTTC.

In this sample, this clonotype turned up a few times. The V and J genes are TRBV3-1 and TRBJ1-2; 7 bases line up with TRBD1. Germline values: CDR1 LGHDT, CDR2 YNNKEL (reference sequence). The CDR3 covers 15 residues. After removal of 1 base from V and 5 bases from J, the junction contained 7 bases not matched to a gene. The CDR3 here is CASSQAKQGSYGYTF. The CDR3 region has the DNA TGTGCCAGCAGCCAAGCGAAACAGGGGTCGTATGGCTACACCTTC.

The rearrangement joins TRBV5-1 to TRBJ2-2, with D uncertain. V lost 6 bases and J lost 1, with 13 bases in between. Germline loops: CDR1 SGHRS, CDR2 YFSETQ. The CDR3 spans 15 residues. Written as DNA, the CDR3 is TGCGCCAGCAACGTTGCGGCGGAGAACACCGGGGAGCTGTTTTTT. Its translation: CASNVAAENTGELFF.

CDR3 coding DNA: TGTGCCAGCAGTTTAAAGGTCGCGACGAACACCGGGGAGCTGTTTTTT. This gives the protein CASSLKVATNTGELFF. The chain recombines TRBV12-3 or TRBV12-4 with TRBJ2-2; no clear D. The CDR3 is 16 residues long. Trimming stripped 2 bases from V and 0 bases from J, with 10 bases between.

This clonotype was observed many times. J is TRBJ1-2 and V is TRBV7-9; D remains ambiguous. V was clipped by 3 bases and J by 8 bases, with 13 bases between them. There are 13 residues in the CDR3. The germline CDR1 and CDR2 sequences are SEHNR and FQNEAQ (reference sequence). The DNA for the CDR3 is TGTGCCAGCAGCTTTTCGGAAACGAGGGGCTACACCTTC. Protein: CASSFSETRGYTF.

The genes are TRBV5-1 and TRBJ2-3, with 9 bases lining up with TRBD1. The V and J ends lost 4 bases and 3 bases, in that order; junction bases with no gene match: 6. The V gene's germline CDR1 is SGHRS and CDR2 YFSETQ. The CDR3 covers 15 residues. The CDR3 spells CASSQGQGATDTQYF. Written as DNA, the CDR3 is TGCGCCAGCAGCCAGGGACAGGGAGCTACAGATACGCAGTATTTT.

The chain has TRBV6-6 and TRBJ2-7, with 8 nucleotides matching TRBD1. With 4 bases clipped from V and 4 bases from J, the junction kept 9 bases outside the gene matches. Looked up from germline, CDR1 is MNHNY and CDR2 is SVGAGI (reference sequence). This CDR3 comprises 15 residues. CDR3 residues: CASSSPRQGLYEQYF. CDR3 nucleotide sequence: TGTGCCAGCAGTTCCCCGCGACAGGGGTTATACGAGCAGTACTTC.